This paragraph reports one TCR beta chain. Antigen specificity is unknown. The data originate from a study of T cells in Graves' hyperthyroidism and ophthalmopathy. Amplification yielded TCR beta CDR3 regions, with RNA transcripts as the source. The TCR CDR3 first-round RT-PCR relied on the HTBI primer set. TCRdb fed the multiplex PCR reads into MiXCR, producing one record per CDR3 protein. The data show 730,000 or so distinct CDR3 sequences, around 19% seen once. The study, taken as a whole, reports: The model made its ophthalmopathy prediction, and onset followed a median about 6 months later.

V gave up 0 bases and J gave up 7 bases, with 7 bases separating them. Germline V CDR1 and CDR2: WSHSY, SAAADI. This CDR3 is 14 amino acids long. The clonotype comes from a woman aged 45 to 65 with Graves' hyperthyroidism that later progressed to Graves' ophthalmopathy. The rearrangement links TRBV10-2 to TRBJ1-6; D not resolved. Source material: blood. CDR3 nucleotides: TGCGCCAGCAGTGAGTCGACAACGAATTCACCCCTCCACTTT. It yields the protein CASSESTTNSPLHF.